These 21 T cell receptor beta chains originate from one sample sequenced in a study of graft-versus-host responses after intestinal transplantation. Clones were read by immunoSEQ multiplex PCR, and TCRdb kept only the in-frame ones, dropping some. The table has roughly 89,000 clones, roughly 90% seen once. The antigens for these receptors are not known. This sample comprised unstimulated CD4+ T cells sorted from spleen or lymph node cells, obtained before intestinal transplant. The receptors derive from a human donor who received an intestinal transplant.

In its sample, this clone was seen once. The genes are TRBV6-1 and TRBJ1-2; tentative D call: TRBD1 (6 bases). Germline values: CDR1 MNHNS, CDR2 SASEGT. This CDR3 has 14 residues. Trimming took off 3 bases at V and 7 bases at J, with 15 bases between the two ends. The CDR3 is CASSDITRTVGYTF. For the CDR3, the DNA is TGTGCCAGCAGTGATATAACTAGGACAGTTGGCTACACCTTC.

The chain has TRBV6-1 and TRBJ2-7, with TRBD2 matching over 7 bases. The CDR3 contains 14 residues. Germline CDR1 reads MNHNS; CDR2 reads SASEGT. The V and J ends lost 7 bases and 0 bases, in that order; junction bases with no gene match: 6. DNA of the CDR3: TGTGCCAGCACGCGGGAGTGGAGCTCCTACGAGCAGTACTTC. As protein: CASTREWSSYEQYF.

The CDR3 loop is CASSLDLRYGYTF. The CDR3 nucleotides read TGCGCCAGCAGCTTGGATCTCCGCTATGGCTACACCTTC. J is TRBJ1-2 and V is TRBV5-1, with unresolved D. V lost 0 bases and J lost 4, with 7 bases in between. CDR1 SGHRS and CDR2 YFSETQ come from the germline V gene. CDR3 length equals 13 residues.

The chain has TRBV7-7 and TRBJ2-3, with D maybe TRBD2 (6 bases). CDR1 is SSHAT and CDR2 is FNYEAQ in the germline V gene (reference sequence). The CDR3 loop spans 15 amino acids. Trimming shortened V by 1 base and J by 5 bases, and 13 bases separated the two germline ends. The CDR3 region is CASSLGLGRVDTQYF. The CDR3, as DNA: TGTGCCAGCAGCTTAGGACTCGGGAGAGTAGATACGCAGTATTTT.

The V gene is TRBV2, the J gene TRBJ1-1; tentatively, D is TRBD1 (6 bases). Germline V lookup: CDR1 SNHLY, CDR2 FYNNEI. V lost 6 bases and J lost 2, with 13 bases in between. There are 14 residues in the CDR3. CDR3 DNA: TGTGCCAGCAGACTGACGGGACAAAACACTGAAGCTTTCTTT. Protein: CASRLTGQNTEAFF.

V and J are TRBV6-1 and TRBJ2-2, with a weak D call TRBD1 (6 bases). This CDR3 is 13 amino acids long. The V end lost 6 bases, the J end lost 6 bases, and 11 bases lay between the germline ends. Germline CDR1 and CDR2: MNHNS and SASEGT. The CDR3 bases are TGTGCCAGCAGAACAACAGGGCCCGGGGAGCTGTTTTTT. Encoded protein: CASRTTGPGELFF.

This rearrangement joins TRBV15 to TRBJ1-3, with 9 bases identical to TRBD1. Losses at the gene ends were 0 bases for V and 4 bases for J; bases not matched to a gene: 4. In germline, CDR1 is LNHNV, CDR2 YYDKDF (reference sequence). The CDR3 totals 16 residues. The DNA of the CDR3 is TGTGCCACCAGCAGAGATTGGGACAGGGCCGGAAACACCATATATTTT. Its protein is CATSRDWDRAGNTIYF.

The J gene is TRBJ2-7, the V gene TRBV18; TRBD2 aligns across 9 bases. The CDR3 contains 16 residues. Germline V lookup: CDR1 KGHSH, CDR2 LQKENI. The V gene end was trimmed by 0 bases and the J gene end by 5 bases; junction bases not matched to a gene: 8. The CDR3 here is CASSPPWREGQDEQYF. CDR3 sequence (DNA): TGTGCCAGCTCACCACCATGGCGGGAGGGCCAGGACGAGCAGTACTTC.

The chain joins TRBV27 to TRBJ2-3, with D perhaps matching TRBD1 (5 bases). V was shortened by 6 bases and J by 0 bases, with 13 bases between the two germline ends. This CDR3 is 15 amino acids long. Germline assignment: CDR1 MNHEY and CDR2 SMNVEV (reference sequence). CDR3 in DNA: TGTGCCAGCAGCCCCCCCCAGGGTAGCACAGATACGCAGTATTTT. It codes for CASSPPQGSTDTQYF.

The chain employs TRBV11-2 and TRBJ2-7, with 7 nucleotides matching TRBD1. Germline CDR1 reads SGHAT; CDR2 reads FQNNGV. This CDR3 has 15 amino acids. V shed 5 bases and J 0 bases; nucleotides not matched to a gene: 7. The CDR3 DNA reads TGTGCCAGCAGCGATTACAGGGGAAACTCCTACGAGCAGTACTTC. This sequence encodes CASSDYRGNSYEQYF.

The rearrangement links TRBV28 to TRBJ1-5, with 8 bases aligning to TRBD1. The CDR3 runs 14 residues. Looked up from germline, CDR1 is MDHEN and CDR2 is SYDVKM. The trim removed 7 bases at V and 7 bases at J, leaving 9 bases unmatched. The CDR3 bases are TGTGCCAGCACCCCGGACAGGGTGTTGCAGCCCCAGCATTTT. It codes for CASTPDRVLQPQHF.

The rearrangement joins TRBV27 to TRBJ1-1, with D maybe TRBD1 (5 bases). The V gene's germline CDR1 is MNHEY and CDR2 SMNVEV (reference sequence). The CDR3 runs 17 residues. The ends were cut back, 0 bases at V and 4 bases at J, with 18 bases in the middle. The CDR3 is CASSLSIGGTGVTEAFF. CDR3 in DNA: TGTGCCAGCAGTTTATCGATAGGAGGGACGGGGGTCACTGAAGCTTTCTTT.

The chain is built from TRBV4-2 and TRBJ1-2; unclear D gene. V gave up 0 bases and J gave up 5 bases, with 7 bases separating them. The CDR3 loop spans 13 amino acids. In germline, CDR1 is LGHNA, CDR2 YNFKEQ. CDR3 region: CASSQERGYGYTF. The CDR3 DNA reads TGTGCCAGCAGCCAAGAAAGAGGGTATGGCTACACCTTC.

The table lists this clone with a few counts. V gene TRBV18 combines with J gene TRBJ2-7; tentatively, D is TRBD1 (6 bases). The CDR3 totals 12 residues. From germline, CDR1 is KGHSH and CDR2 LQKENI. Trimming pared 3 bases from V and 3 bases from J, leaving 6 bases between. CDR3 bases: TGTGCCAGCTCACCGGACAGCTACGAGCAGTACTTC. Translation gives CASSPDSYEQYF.

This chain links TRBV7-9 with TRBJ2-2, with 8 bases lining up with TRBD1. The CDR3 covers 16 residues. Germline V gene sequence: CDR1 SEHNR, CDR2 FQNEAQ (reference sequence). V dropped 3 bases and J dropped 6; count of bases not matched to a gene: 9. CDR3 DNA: TGTGCCAGCAGCTTGATGGCAGGGGGCGCCCCCGGGGAGCTGTTTTTT. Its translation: CASSLMAGGAPGELFF.

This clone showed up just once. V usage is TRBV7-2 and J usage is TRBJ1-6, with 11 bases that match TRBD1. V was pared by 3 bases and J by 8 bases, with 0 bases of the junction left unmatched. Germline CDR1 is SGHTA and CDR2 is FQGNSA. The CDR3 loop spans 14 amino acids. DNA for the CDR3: TGTGCCAGCAGCTTGGGACAGGGGGATTCACCCCTCCACTTT. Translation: CASSLGQGDSPLHF. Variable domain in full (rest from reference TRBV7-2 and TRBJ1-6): GAGVSQSPSNKVTEKGKDVELRCDPISGHTALYWYRQSLGQGLEFLIYFQGNSAPDKSGLPSDRFSAERTGGSVSTLTIQRTQQEDSAVYLCASSLGQGDSPLHFGNGTRLTVT.

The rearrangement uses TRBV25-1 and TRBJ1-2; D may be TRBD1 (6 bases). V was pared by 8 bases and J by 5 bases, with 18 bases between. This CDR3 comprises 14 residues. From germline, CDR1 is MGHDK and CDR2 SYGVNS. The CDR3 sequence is CASSPSDRLYGYTF. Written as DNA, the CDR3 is TGTGCCAGCTCCCCTAGTGACAGGCTATATGGCTACACCTTC.

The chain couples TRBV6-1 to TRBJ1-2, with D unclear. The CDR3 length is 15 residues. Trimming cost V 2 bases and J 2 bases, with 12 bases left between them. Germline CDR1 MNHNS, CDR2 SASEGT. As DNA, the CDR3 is TGTGCCAGCAGTGAATGGCTGTCGTCGAACTATGGCTACACCTTC. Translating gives CASSEWLSSNYGYTF.

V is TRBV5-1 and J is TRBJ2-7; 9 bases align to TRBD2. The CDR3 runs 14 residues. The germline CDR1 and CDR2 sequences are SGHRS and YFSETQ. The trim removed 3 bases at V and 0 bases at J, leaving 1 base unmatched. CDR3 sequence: CASSSTSGSYEQYF. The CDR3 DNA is TGCGCCAGCAGCTCGACTAGCGGCTCCTACGAGCAGTACTTC. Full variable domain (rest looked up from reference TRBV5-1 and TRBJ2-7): KAGVTQTPRYLIKTRGQQVTLSCSPISGHRSVSWYQQTPGQGLQFLFEYFSETQRNKGNFPGRFSGRQFSNSRSEMNVSTLELGDSALYLCASSSTSGSYEQYFGPGTRLTVT.

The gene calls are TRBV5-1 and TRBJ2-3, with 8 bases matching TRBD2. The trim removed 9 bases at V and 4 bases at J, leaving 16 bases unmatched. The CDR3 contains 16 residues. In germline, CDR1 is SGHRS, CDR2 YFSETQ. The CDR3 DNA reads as TGCGCCACAACACTAGGCCGGGGGGGCATTGCAGATACGCAGTATTTT. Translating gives CATTLGRGGIADTQYF.

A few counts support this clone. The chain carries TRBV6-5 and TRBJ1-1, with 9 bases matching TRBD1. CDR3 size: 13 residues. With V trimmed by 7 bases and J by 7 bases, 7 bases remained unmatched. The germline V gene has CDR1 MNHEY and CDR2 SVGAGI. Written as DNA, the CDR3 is TGTGCCAGCAAGGACAGGGGCAGTAGTGAAGCTTTCTTT. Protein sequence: CASKDRGSSEAFF.